This section outlines one T cell receptor beta chain sequence together with its context. The antigen remains undetermined. Combining a sample-barcoded 5' primer with a J-beta primer mix, a second PCR ran for roughly 7 to 11 cycles. From the 5' RACE reads, TCRdb called clonotypes with MiXCR, one entry per CDR3 protein. The table has over 600,000 distinct CDR3 sequences, roughly three fifths seen once. Germline values: CDR1 LGHDT, CDR2 YNNKEL (reference sequence). Deletions cut 0 bases from V and 2 bases from J, with 12 bases between. The CDR3 totals 16 residues. The sample comes from a study of blood T cells in healthy people across ages. Study-wide results and limits: Across the age range, TCR beta diversity per million T cells fell in a roughly linear way.

V is TRBV3-1 and J is TRBJ2-3; D possibly uses TRBD1 or TRBD2 (5 bases each). What was sequenced was blood. The sequence derives from a middle-aged man in good health. The CDR3, as DNA: TGTGCCAGCAGCCAAGAACAGAGGGGTGACACAGATACGCAGTATTTT. This translates into CASSQEQRGDTDTQYF.